Shown below are 8 T cell receptor beta chains from a single sample sequenced in a study of human T cells and chemical hapten exposure. Time point given: patch test 1, 2 weeks after DPC sensitization. Treatment meaning: therapeutic diphenylcyclopropenone sensitization with weekly scalp DPC. From the RACE reads, TCRdb called clonotypes with MiXCR, one entry per CDR3 protein. The sample consists of about 360,000 distinct CDR3 sequences, about 4.4% of them appearing once. This sample comprised whole blood, obtained in connection with sensitization to the hapten diphenylcyclopropenone (DPC). These TCRs come from a woman aged 50 to 65 with alopecia areata. Some clones in this sample may be carry-over from other donors' samples.

At least ten counts were recorded for this clonotype. V is TRBV6-5 and J is TRBJ2-7; the D gene is possibly TRBD1 (6 bases). Trimming took 5 bases from V and 2 from J, leaving 7 bases between them. Germline loops: CDR1 MNHEY, CDR2 SVGAGI. This CDR3 is 12 amino acids long. CDR3 sequence (DNA): TGTGCCAGCAGTCGGGACACCTACGAGCAGTACTTC. Translation: CASSRDTYEQYF.

The CDR3 loop reads CASSLASAGSGDEQFF. DNA for the CDR3: TGCGCCAGCAGCTTGGCCTCAGCGGGGTCAGGGGATGAGCAGTTCTTC. The chain carries TRBV5-1 and TRBJ2-1; the D gene is possibly TRBD2 (7 bases). Deletions cut 0 bases from V and 8 bases from J, with 18 bases between. Germline CDR1 is SGHRS and CDR2 is YFSETQ. The length of the CDR3 is 16 residues.

This clonotype was counted at least ten times. This sequence joins TRBV2 and TRBJ1-1; 8 nucleotides match TRBD1. J lost 8 bases, V lost 10 bases, and 9 bases had no gene match. The CDR3 extends over 12 amino acids. The germline V gene encodes CDR1 SNHLY and CDR2 FYNNEI. CDR3 in DNA: TGTGCCACCTCGACGACAGGGGCCGAAGCTTTCTTT. This encodes CATSTTGAEAFF.

This clonotype came up once. A clone one base away is much larger, so this may be a read error. The rearrangement uses TRBV12-3 or TRBV12-4 and TRBJ1-2; D is unclear. The CDR3 sequence is 12 residues long. CDR3 coding DNA: TGTGCCAGCAGTTTGAGTAACTATGGCTGCACCTTC. Its protein product is CASSLSNYGCTF.

The sample holds a few counts of this clonotype. The gene calls are TRBV10-3 and TRBJ2-5; D remains ambiguous. This CDR3 contains 13 residues. Trimming stripped 3 bases from V and 4 bases from J, with 9 bases between. Germline V gene lookup returns CDR1 ENHRY and CDR2 SYGVKD. CDR3 region: CAISDLRAETQYF. The CDR3 DNA follows: TGTGCCATCAGTGATCTTCGGGCAGAGACCCAGTACTTC.

This clonotype occurred many times. The CDR3 DNA reads as TGTGCCAGCAGCTGGGACCTCAATGAGCAGTTCTTC. Translating it yields CASSWDLNEQFF. This chain connects TRBV9 to TRBJ2-1; D is perhaps TRBD1 or TRBD2 (5 bases each). Trimming left V 4 bases short and J 6 bases short, with 8 bases between. Germline V lookup: CDR1 SGDLS, CDR2 YYNGEE. The CDR3 has 12 residues.

This clonotype was observed at least ten times. This rearrangement joins TRBV7-9 to TRBJ2-1; 7 bases align to TRBD1. After removal of 5 bases from V and 3 bases from J, the junction contained 7 bases not matched to a gene. This CDR3 has 15 amino acids. The germline V gene encodes CDR1 SEHNR and CDR2 FQNEAQ (reference sequence). This CDR3 is CASSGTTGNYNEQFF. The DNA of the CDR3 is TGTGCCAGCAGCGGGACGACAGGGAACTACAATGAGCAGTTCTTC.

The chain combines TRBV21-1 with TRBJ1-1. TRBV21-1 is designated a pseudogene. The CDR3 totals 15 residues. The CDR3: CASSKRGSPNTEAFF. The CDR3 nucleotides are TGTGCCAGCAGCAAACGGGGATCCCCGAACACTGAAGCTTTCTTT.